Detailed here is one T cell receptor (beta chain). This clonotype was recorded many times. Its antigen has not been determined. Base-call qualities are not available, and no considerably larger clone is one nucleotide away. The data stem from a study of neurological immune-mediated disorders (dated by TCRdb to 2018 to 2020). Describing the broader study: Using UMI-based sequencing, the study compared peripheral blood TCR-beta repertoires from patients with HTLV-I-associated myelopathy (HAM/TSP), patients with multiple sclerosis, and healthy controls. The cohort included around 70 subjects: about 15 with HAM/TSP, around 34 with multiple sclerosis, and 20 healthy controls. Each longitudinal HAM/TSP and healthy donor was sampled at 3 time-points spaced at about 3-45 month intervals. Longitudinal samples, technical triplicates and paired sorted CD4+ and CD8+ T-cell subsets, alongside PBMC samples, were included among the roughly 100 TCR-beta libraries. What the research found in general, with its limitations: The highest TCR clonal expansion was observed in HAM/TSP patients, whereas the lowest was observed in MS patients, even when compared with healthy controls. Across subjects, expanded clones never shared an identical CDR3 amino acid sequence, which suggests that the TCR-beta repertoires in every group were private.

cDNA synthesis used template-switch 5'RACE with a primer carrying a 10-nucleotide random unique molecular identifier tagging each TCR transcript. Every sequencing run covered 15-18 subjects and yielded more than 170 million TCR-beta sequences. The RNeasy kit was used for extraction of total RNA. Using the KAPA Real-time Library Amplification kit, TCR-beta VDJ regions were amplified with primers for the TCR constant region and the 5'RACE anchor. A first PCR added sample indexes and Illumina adaptors, after which a second PCR increased the library yield. After purification with Ampure beads, the TCR product of roughly 650 bp was size-selected on a 2% E-gel SizeSelection system. Before pooling, libraries had their quality checked on a Bioanalyzer, their concentration measured with Qubit, and their quantity determined with the Kapa Library Quantification kit. An Illumina HiSeq 2500 sequenced the libraries paired-end 2 x 150 bp. To increase sequence diversity, about 25-31% phiX was spiked into each library pool. Per the source publication's procedure: Quality-filtered reads were processed with the UMI-based MiGEC pipeline, and over 75% of raw TCR sequences were removed by the MiGEC pipeline during error correction. VDJ genes were aligned to IMGT germline references, and each clonotype was defined by a unique CDR3 amino acid sequence together with V-J genes. Clonal expansion, Shannon diversity and CDR3 relatedness were evaluated with VDJtools (CalcPairwiseDistances, ClusterSamples), while phylogenetic trees were built in CLCbio workbench. A clone was classed as expanded if it had 8 or more unique UMIs, a cutoff based on coefficient-of-variation modelling across technical triplicates. TCRdb reran the public reads through fastp at Q25 and MiXCR, keeping productive beta chains. CDR3 protein sequences are deduplicated, and each keeps its most common genes and DNA. These V and J calls originate from TCRdb's pipeline instead of the authors' own analysis. This sample is represented by under 50,000 distinct CDR3 sequences; 10% to 15% of them were singletons. The ten most abundant clones make up about 4.9% of the sample.

The CDR3 sequence holds 14 residues, the cysteine and phenylalanine included. Only CDR3 DNA remains: 42 bases, in frame from the first base. CDR1 DFQATT and CDR2 SNEGSKA are derived from the germline V gene (reference sequence). The junction carries 13 bases between V and J, which are trimmed by 6 bases and 0 bases respectively. Explained via the paper, the time point label denotes: longitudinal time-point 2. For unsorted PBMC libraries, 2 million PBMCs were used after storage in RNAlater at -80 degrees C until RNA extraction. Peripheral blood was subjected to Ficoll-Hypaque density gradient centrifugation to isolate PBMCs, which were then cryopreserved in liquid nitrogen.

The material sequenced was PBMCs. The clonotype originates from a male donor with HTLV-1-associated myelopathy (HAM/TSP). The chain is encoded by TRBV20-1 joined to TRBJ2-3; the D segment could be TRBD2, given 6 matching bases. Here is the DNA: TGCAGTGCCACTCGACTAGAAAGCACAGATACGCAGTATTTT. This sequence encodes CSATRLESTDTQYF.